This entry lists 2 T cell receptor beta chains sequenced from one sample in a study of molecular identifiers for immune sequencing clone quantification. TCRdb processed the PCR reads anew with MiXCR; each CDR3 protein has one entry. This sample carries about 640,000 distinct CDR3 sequences, around 20% of them seen once, and the ten largest clones take 0.75% to 0.95%. Sequenced sample: naive CD8+ T cells from blood, with Jurkat cell RNA spiked in. Sample subset: FACS-sorted CD8+CD4-CCR7+CD45RA+ naive T cells. The receptors originated from a human donor in good health. Some libraries in this study had Jurkat cell RNA spiked in.

This clonotype was found a few times. This chain uses TRBV6-2 or TRBV6-3 with TRBJ1-2, with TRBD1 identical over 8 bases. The germline gives CDR1 MNHEY, CDR2 SVGEGT. This CDR3 contains 17 residues. V was clipped by 0 bases and J by 0 bases; unmatched bases: 6. The CDR3 protein is CASSYSRDRRPNYGYTF. CDR3 DNA sequence: TGTGCCAGCAGTTACTCCCGGGACAGGAGACCTAACTATGGCTACACCTTC.

This clonotype occurred many times. The chain recombines TRBV7-2 with TRBJ2-7, with D perhaps matching TRBD2 (6 bases). The length of the CDR3 is 15 residues. The germline CDR1 and CDR2 sequences are SGHTA and FQGNSA. V was cut by 1 base and J by 2 bases, with 12 bases left in between. CDR3 loop: CASSLGDSWTYEQYF. CDR3 DNA: TGTGCCAGCAGCTTAGGGGACTCCTGGACCTACGAGCAGTACTTC.